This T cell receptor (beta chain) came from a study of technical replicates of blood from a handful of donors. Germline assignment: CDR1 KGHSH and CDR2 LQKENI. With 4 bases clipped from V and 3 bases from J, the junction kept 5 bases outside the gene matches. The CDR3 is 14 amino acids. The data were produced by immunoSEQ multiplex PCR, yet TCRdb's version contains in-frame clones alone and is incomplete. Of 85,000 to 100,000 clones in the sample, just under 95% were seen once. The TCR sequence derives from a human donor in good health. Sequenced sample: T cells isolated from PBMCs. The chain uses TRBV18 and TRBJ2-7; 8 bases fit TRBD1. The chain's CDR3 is CASSLGTGGYEQYF. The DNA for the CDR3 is TGTGCCAGCTCACTTGGGACAGGCGGCTACGAGCAGTACTTC.